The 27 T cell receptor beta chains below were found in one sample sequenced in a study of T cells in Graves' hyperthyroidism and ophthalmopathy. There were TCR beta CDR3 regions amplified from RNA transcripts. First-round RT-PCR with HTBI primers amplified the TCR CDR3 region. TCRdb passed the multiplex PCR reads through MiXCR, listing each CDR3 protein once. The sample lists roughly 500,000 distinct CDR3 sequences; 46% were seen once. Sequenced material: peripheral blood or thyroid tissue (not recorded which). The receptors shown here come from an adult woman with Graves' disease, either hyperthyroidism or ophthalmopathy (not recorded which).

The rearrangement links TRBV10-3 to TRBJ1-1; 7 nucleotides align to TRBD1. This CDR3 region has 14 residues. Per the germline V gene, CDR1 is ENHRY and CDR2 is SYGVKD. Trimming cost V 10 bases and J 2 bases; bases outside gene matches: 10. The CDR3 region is CATNTGDLNTEAFF. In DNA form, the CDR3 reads TGTGCCACAAATACAGGGGATCTTAACACTGAAGCTTTCTTT.

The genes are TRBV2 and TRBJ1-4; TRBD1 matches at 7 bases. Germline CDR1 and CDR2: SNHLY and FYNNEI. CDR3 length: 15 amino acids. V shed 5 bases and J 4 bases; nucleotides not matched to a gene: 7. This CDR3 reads CASSPRQGFNEKLFF. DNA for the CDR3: TGTGCCAGCAGTCCCAGACAGGGATTTAATGAAAAACTGTTTTTT. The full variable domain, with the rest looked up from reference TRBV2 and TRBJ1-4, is EPEVTQTPSHQVTQMGQEVILRCVPISNHLYFYWYRQILGQKVEFLVSFYNNEISEKSEIFDDQFSVERPDGSNFTLKIRSTKLEDSAMYFCASSPRQGFNEKLFFGSGTQLSVL.

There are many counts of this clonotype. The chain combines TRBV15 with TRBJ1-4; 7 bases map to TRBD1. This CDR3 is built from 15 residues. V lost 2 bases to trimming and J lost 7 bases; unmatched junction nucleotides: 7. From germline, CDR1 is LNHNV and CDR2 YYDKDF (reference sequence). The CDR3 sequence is CATSRRGGQVEKLFF. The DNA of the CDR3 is TGTGCCACCAGCAGACGAGGGGGCCAAGTTGAAAAACTGTTTTTT.

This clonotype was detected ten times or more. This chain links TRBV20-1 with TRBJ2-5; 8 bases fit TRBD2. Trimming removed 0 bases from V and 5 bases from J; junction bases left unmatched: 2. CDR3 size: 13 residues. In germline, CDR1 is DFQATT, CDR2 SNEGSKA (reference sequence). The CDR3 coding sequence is TGCAGTGCTAGAGAACTAGCGGAGGAGACCCAGTACTTC. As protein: CSARELAEETQYF.

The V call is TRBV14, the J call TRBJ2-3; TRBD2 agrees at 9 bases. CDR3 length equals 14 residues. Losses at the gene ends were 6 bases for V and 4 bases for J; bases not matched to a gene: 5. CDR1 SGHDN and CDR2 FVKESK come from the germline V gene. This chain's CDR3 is CASRRSGSADTQYF. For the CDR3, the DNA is TGTGCCAGCAGGCGTAGCGGGAGTGCAGATACGCAGTATTTT.

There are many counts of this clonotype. DNA for the CDR3: TGTGCCAGCAGCCGTTGGGACAGACAAGAGACCCAGTACTTC. Amino acid sequence: CASSRWDRQETQYF. The genes are TRBV14 and TRBJ2-5; TRBD1 agrees at 7 bases. CDR3 length equals 14 residues. The V segment lost 4 bases and the J segment 2 bases; nucleotides outside the gene matches: 4. Germline V gives CDR1 SGHDN, CDR2 FVKESK.

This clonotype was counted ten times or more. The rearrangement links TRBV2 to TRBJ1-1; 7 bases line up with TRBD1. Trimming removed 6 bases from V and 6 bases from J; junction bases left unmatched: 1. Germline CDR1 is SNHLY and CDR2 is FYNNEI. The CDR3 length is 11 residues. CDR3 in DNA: TGTGCCAGCAGGACAGGGTCTGAAGCTTTCTTT. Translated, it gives CASRTGSEAFF.

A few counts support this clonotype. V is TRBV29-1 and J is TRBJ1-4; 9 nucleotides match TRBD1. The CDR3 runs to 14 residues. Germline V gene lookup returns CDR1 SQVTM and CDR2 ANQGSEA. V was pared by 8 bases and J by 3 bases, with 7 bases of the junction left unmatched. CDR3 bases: TGCAGCTCCAAACAGGGGGCGGCTAATGAAAAACTGTTTTTT. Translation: CSSKQGAANEKLFF.

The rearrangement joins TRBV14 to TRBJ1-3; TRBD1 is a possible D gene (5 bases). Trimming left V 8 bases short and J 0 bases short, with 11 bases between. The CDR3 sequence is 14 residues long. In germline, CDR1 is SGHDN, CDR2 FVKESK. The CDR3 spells CASSGSASGNTIYF. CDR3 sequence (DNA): TGTGCCAGCTCAGGGTCCGCCTCTGGAAACACCATATATTTT.

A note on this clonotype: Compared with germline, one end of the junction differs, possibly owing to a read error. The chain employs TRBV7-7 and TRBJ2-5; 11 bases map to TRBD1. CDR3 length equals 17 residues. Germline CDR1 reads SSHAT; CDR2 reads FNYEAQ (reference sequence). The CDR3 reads CASSSLGTGGYQETQYF. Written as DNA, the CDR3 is TGTGCTAGCAGCTCGTTGGGGACAGGGGGATACCAAGAGACCCAGTACTTC.

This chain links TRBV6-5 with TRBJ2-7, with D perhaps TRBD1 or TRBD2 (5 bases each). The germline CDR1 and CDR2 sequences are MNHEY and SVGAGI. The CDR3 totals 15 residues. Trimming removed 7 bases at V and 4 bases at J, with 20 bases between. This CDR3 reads CASTPAGASSYEQYF. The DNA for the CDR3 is TGTGCCAGCACCCCCGCCGGGGCTAGCTCTTACGAGCAGTACTTC.

CDR3 amino acids: CASSQRTSGRGVETQYF. CDR3 DNA sequence: TGTGCCAGCAGCCAAAGGACTAGCGGGAGGGGAGTAGAGACCCAGTACTTC. The chain employs TRBV3-2 and TRBJ2-5; the D call TRBD2 from the table was never checked on the DNA. TRBV3-2 is given as a pseudogene. This CDR3 contains 17 residues.

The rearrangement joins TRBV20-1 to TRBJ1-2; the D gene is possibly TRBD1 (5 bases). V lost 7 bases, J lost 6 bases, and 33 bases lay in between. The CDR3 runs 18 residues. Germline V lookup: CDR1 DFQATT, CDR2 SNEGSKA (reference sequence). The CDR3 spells CSVQTRPGNTSGDDGYTF. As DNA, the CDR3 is TGCAGTGTTCAGACAAGGCCAGGGAACACTTCCGGGGACGATGGCTACACCTTC.

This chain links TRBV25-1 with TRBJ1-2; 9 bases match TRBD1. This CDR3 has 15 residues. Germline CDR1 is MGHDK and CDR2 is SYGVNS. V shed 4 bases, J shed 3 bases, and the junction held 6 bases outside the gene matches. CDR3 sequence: CASSARTGVDYGYTF. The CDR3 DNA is TGTGCCAGCAGTGCTAGGACAGGGGTGGACTATGGCTACACCTTC.

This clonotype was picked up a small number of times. The CDR3 region is CATRNTQGASNQPQHF. The DNA for the CDR3 is TGTGCCACTAGGAATACACAGGGGGCTAGCAATCAGCCCCAGCATTTT. The rearrangement joins TRBV15 to TRBJ1-5; TRBD1 matches at 9 bases. The CDR3 is 16 amino acids. The trim removed 9 bases at V and 0 bases at J, leaving 9 bases unmatched. Germline V gene data show CDR1 as LNHNV and CDR2 as YYDKDF (reference sequence).

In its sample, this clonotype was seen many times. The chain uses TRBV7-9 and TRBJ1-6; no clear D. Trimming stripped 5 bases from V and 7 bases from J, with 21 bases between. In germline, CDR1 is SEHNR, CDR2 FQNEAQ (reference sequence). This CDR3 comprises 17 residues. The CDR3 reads CASSRRAGQRGNSPLHF. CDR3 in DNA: TGTGCCAGCAGCCGTAGGGCGGGCCAGCGAGGGAATTCACCCCTCCACTTT.

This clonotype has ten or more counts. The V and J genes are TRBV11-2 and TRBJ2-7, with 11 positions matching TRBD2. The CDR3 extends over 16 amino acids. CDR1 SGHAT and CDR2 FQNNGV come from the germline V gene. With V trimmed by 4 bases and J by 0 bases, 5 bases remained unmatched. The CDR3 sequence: CASSSRLAGNSYEQYF. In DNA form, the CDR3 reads TGTGCCAGCAGCTCTCGACTAGCGGGAAACTCCTACGAGCAGTACTTC.

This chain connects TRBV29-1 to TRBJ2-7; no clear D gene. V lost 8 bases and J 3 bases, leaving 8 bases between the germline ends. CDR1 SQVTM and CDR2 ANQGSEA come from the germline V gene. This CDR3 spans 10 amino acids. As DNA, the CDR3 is TGCAGCAGTGTGGGCTACGAGCAGTACTTC. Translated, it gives CSSVGYEQYF.

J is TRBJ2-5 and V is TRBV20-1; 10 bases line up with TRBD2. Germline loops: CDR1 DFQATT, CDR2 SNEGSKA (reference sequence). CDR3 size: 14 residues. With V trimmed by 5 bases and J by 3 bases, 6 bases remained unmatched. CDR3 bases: TGCAGTGCTGGCCGGACTAGCGGTAAAGAGACCCAGTACTTC. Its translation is CSAGRTSGKETQYF.

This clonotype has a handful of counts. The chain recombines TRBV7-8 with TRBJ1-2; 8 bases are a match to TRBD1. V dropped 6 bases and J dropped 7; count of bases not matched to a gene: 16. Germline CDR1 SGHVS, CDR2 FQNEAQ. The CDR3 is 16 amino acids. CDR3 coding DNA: TGTGCCAGCAGTCCCCATGGGCCAGGGGGCATAGGTGGCTACACCTTC. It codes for CASSPHGPGGIGGYTF.

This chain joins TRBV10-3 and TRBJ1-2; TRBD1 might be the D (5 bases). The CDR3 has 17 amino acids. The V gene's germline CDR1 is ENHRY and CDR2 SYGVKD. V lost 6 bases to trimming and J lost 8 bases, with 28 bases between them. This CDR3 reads CAIRQLAGDSPLKGYTF. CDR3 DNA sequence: TGTGCCATCAGGCAACTAGCGGGAGACAGTCCTCTAAAAGGCTACACCTTC.

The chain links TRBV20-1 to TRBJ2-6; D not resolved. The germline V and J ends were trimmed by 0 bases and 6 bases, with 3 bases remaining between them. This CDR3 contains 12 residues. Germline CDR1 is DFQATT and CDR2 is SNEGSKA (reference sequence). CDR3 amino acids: CSARDSANVLTF. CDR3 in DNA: TGCAGTGCTAGAGATTCGGCCAACGTCCTGACTTTC.

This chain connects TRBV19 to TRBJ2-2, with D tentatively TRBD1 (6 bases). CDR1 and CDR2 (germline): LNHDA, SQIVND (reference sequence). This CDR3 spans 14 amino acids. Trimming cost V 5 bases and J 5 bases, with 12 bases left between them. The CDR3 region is CASSEQGVTGELFF. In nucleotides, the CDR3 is TGTGCCAGTAGTGAACAGGGCGTAACCGGGGAGCTGTTTTTT.

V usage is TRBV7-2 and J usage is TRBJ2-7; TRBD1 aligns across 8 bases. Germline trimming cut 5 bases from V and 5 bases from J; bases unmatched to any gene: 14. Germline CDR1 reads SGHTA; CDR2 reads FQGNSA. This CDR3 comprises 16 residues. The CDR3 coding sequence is TGTGCCAGCAGCACAGGAGACAGGGGTCATCTCCACGAGCAGTACTTC. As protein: CASSTGDRGHLHEQYF.

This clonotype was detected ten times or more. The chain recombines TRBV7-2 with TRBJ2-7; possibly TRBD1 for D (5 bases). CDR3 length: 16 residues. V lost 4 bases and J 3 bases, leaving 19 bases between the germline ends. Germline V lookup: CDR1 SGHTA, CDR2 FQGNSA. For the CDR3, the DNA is TGTGCCAGCAGCTCCTATACAGGTATTGAAGGCTACGAGCAGTACTTC. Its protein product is CASSSYTGIEGYEQYF.

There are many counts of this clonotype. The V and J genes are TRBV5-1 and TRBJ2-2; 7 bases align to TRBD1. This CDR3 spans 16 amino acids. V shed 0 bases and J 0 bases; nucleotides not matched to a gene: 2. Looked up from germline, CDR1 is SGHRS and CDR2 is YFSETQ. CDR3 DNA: TGCGCCAGCAGCTTGGGGACAGGCGCGAACACCGGGGAGCTGTTTTTT. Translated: CASSLGTGANTGELFF.

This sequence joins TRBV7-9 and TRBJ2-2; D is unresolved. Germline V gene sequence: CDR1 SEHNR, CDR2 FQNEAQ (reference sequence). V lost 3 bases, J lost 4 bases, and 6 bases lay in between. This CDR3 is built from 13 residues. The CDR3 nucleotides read TGTGCCAGCAGCTTTTTCCGCACCGGGGAGCTGTTTTTT. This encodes CASSFFRTGELFF. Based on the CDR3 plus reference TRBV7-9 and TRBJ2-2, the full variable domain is DTGVSQNPRHKITKRGQNVTFRCDPISEHNRLYWYRQTLGQGPEFLTYFQNEAQLEKSRLLSDRFSAERPKGSFSTLEIQRTEQGDSAMYLCASSFFRTGELFFGEGSRLTVL.